This T cell receptor (beta chain) was obtained from a study of siplizumab effects on memory and regulatory T cells. Findings and limits, study-wide: Siplizumab significantly brought down the alloreactive sequences that trace back to unstimulated CD4+ memory cells. Poor capture below about 10^-5 frequency left most alloreactive clones unmapped to unstimulated subsets. Naive T cells looked more diverse than memory cells, and they looked like major contributors to the alloresponse.

Using immunoSEQ multiplex PCR, the repertoire was profiled, and TCRdb retains in-frame clones only, with some absent. In the table there are about 100,000 clones, more than 85% of which are singletons. The CDR3 totals 16 residues. The germline V gene encodes CDR1 MGHDK and CDR2 SYGVNS. Trimming stripped 1 base from V and 6 bases from J, with 19 bases between. As for this clone: Antigen: not known.

The V and J genes are TRBV25-1 and TRBJ2-7; possibly TRBD2 for D (5 bases). The TCR was taken from a human donor in good health. Sequenced material: CD4+ T cells sorted from blood. The CDR3 nucleotides read TGTGCCAGCAGTGAATCGGTACTGAAGGCGGCGGGCGAGCAGTACTTC. Its protein is CASSESVLKAAGEQYF.